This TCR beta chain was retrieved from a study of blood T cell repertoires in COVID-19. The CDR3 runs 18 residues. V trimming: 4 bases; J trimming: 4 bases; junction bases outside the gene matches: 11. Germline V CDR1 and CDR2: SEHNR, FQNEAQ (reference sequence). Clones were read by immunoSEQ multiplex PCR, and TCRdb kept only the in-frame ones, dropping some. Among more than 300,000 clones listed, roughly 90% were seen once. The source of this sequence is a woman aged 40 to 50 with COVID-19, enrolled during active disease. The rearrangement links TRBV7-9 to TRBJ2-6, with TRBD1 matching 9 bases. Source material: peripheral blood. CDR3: CASSSRDRASPGANVLTF. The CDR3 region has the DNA TGTGCCAGCAGCTCCCGGGACAGGGCTTCTCCCGGGGCCAACGTCCTGACTTTC.